Listed below are T cell receptor beta chains from one sample, sequenced in a study of response to subunit inactivated influenza vaccine. TCRdb reprocessed the RT-PCR reads with MiXCR, giving one entry per CDR3 protein. Among about 700,000 distinct CDR3 sequences listed, roughly 13% were seen once. The input for sequencing was PBMCs from blood, taken around 14 days before vaccination. Receptors were obtained from a man aged 45-65 years who received an inactivated influenza vaccine. Each CDR3 is given with its conserved first and last residue. D genes are given only for firm matches. Size values are once, few and many counts, or a class for expanded clones, and some rows have none.

TRBV5-6	many	.	TRBJ1-2	TGTGCCAGCAGCTTGACGGTTGGGGTCTATGGCTACACCTTC	CASSLTVGVYGYTF
TRBV7-2	many	TRBD1	TRBJ2-5	TGTGCCAGCAGCTTAGCCGGGACAGGTTTTGAGACCCAGTACTTC	CASSLAGTGFETQYF
TRBV25-1	few	.	TRBJ2-7	TGTGCCAGCAGTGAATCAACCCGGGTTCGGAACGAGCAGTACTTC	CASSESTRVRNEQYF
TRBV20-1	few	.	TRBJ2-1	TGCAGTGCTAGTAGGCAGGGGGGCCGTGCGTACAATGAGCAGTTCTTC	CSASRQGGRAYNEQFF
TRBV18	few	TRBD1	TRBJ2-7	TGTGCCAGCTCACCATACGGATCGACCGGGACAGGAGGCTCAGTGCAGTACTTC	CASSPYGSTGTGGSVQYF
TRBV15	.	.	TRBJ1-5	TGTGCCACCAGCAGGGCTGCTGGGGGAGATCAGCCCCAGCATTTT	CATSRAAGGDQPQHF
TRBV7-9	few	TRBD1	TRBJ2-7	TGTGCCAGCAGCTTCCGGGACAGTACCTACGAGCAGTACTTC	CASSFRDSTYEQYF
TRBV7-9	few	.	TRBJ2-5	TGTGCCAGCAGCGAGACAGGCGGAGAGACCCAGTACTTC	CASSETGGETQYF
TRBV20-1	few	.	TRBJ2-3	TGCAGTGCCCCCCTCCCTCAAGCGCGAACTAGCACAGATACGCAGTATTTT	CSAPLPQARTSTDTQYF
TRBV20-1	few	.	TRBJ2-1	TGCAGTGTTCCGGCTGCTAGTACCCACAATGAGCAGTTCTTC	CSVPAASTHNEQFF
TRBV20-1	few	.	TRBJ2-5	TGCAGTGCTAGAGGGGGAGTAACCCACCAAGAGACCCAGTACTTC	CSARGGVTHQETQYF
TRBV7-3	few	.	TRBJ2-1	TGTGCCAGCAGCACCGACAGAAGCTCCTACAATGAGCAGTTCTTC	CASSTDRSSYNEQFF
TRBV4-2	few	.	TRBJ1-5	TGTGCCAGCAGCCAAGACGGGGGGAACCCCAATCAGCCCCAGCATTTT	CASSQDGGNPNQPQHF
TRBV20-1	few	.	TRBJ1-1	TGCAGTGCTAGATTATTACAGGGACTGAACACTGAAGCTTTCTTT	CSARLLQGLNTEAFF
TRBV12-3/TRBV12-4	.	TRBD1	TRBJ2-1	TGTGCCAGCAGATTAGGGACAGGGGACTACAATGAGCAGTTCTTC	CASRLGTGDYNEQFF
TRBV20-1	.	TRBD1	TRBJ2-7	TGCAGTGCGGGACAGGTCTGGGAGCAGTACTTC	CSAGQVWEQYF
TRBV5-1	.	.	TRBJ2-3	TGCGCCAGCAGCTTGGCCCGGGTGGATACGCAGTATTTT	CASSLARVDTQYF
TRBV3-1	few	.	TRBJ2-7	TGTGCCAGCAGCCCCCATGGGGGCGGGAGCCCCGAGCAGTACTTC	CASSPHGGGSPEQYF
TRBV20-1	few	.	TRBJ2-4	TGCAGTGCCCCGCAATTGTTAAATATAGCCAAAAACATTCAGTACTTC	CSAPQLLNIAKNIQYF
TRBV21-1	.	.	TRBJ1-6	TGTGCCAGCAGCCCGCGACTTTATTCACCCCTCCACTTT	CASSPRLYSPLHF
TRBV7-3	few	.	TRBJ2-7	TGTGCCAGCAGTCCCAGGGCAAACTCCTACGAGCAGTACTTC	CASSPRANSYEQYF
TRBV11-3	.	TRBD1	TRBJ2-2	TGTGCCAGCAGCCCCTGGACAGGGGGCGACACCGGGGAGCTGTTTTTT	CASSPWTGGDTGELFF
TRBV7-8	.	.	TRBJ1-4	TGTGCCAGCAGCGCCCGTAGGGGTGCAACTAATGAAAAACTGTTTTTT	CASSARRGATNEKLFF
TRBV20-1	.	.	TRBJ1-2	TGCAGTGCCTCAGGGAACTATGGCTACACCTTC	CSASGNYGYTF
TRBV12-3/TRBV12-4	many	.	TRBJ2-3	TGTGCCAGCAGTTTTTCGGAGCCAGATACGCAGTATTTT	CASSFSEPDTQYF
TRBV18	few	TRBD1	TRBJ1-5	TGTGCCAGCTCACCCTCGACAGGGTCCAATCAGCCCCAGCATTTT	CASSPSTGSNQPQHF
TRBV12-3/TRBV12-4	many	.	TRBJ2-1	TGTGCCAGCAGATCAAGGCCCAGGGGCAGCTCCTACAATGAGCAGTTCTTC	CASRSRPRGSSYNEQFF